This paragraph covers one TCR beta chain sequence. This entry belongs to a study of blood T cell repertoires in COVID-19. Study-level background: PBMCs, B-cell-depleted T cells, or T cells were the source of the cDNA or gDNA that made up the material.

The V gene's germline CDR1 is SEHNR and CDR2 FQNEAQ (reference sequence). The CDR3 loop spans 15 amino acids. V lost 5 bases and J lost 3, with 14 bases in between. Assay: immunoSEQ multiplex PCR; the TCRdb copy retains only in-frame clones and omits some. Counted here are about 230,000 clones, approximately 85% occurring once; the ten biggest clones make up 0.85% to 1%. Sequenced: peripheral blood. V usage is TRBV7-9 and J usage is TRBJ1-3; the D gene is possibly TRBD1 (5 bases). This sequence originates from a man aged 35-49 years with acute or convalescent COVID-19. The CDR3 spells CASSKASGNGNTIYF. CDR3 sequence (DNA): TGTGCCAGCAGCAAGGCCTCAGGGAATGGAAACACCATATATTTT.